This T cell receptor (beta chain) came from a study of blood T cell repertoires in COVID-19. Study details: T cells, B-cell-depleted T cells, or PBMCs provided the cDNA or gDNA that served as material.

CDR1 is SGHDT, CDR2 YYEEEE, per germline. The CDR3 covers 16 residues. V trimming: 4 bases; J trimming: 3 bases; junction bases outside the gene matches: 7. Study processing details: Amplification with reference gene primers provided the estimates of nucleated cell counts. The data were produced by immunoSEQ multiplex PCR, yet TCRdb's version contains in-frame clones alone and is incomplete. V and J calls and clone size are given by that table; D and trimming were obtained from the DNA. Of 300,000 to 400,000 clones in the sample, around 90% were seen once. Seattle patients were enrolled while actively infected and followed longitudinally.

The sample taken for sequencing was peripheral blood. The receptor was isolated from a man younger than 40 with COVID-19, enrolled during active disease. The chain carries TRBV5-6 and TRBJ2-1, with 10 positions matching TRBD2. The CDR3 sequence is CASSPIAGGNYNEQFF. The CDR3 nucleotides read TGTGCCAGCAGCCCTATAGCGGGGGGTAACTACAATGAGCAGTTCTTC. Looking up the rest from reference TRBV5-6 and TRBJ2-1 gives the full variable domain: DAGVTQSPTHLIKTRGQQVTLRCSPKSGHDTVSWYQQALGQGPQFIFQYYEEEERQRGNFPDRFSGHQFPNYSSELNVNALLLGDSALYLCASSPIAGGNYNEQFFGPGTRLTVL.